The 27 T cell receptor beta chains given below trace back to one sample, sequenced in a study of beta chain features in type 1 diabetes. Sequenced material consisted of expressed TCRB transcripts (all of the isolated RNA was reverse transcribed). Produced via immunoSEQ multiplex PCR; TCRdb's table is partial and in-frame only. The sample holds roughly 150,000 clones, approximately 12% seen once. Sequencing was performed on central memory CD4+ T cells from blood. These receptor sequences come from a man between 18 and 35 years old in good health.

As concerns this clone: A much larger clone lies a single base off, so this may be a read error. CDR3 nucleotide sequence: TGTGCCAGCAGCTCCCCAGATACGCAGTATTTT. This sequence encodes CASSSPDTQYF. The chain is built from TRBV28 and TRBJ2-3; D gene unclear. The V end was cut by 6 bases, the J end by 4 bases, with 5 bases between. CDR1 MDHEN and CDR2 SYDVKM come from the germline V gene. There are 11 residues in the CDR3. Full variable domain (remainder filled in from reference TRBV28 and TRBJ2-3): DVKVTQSSRYLVKRTGEKVFLECVQDMDHENMFWYRQDPGLGLRLIYFSYDVKMKEKGDIPEGYSVSREKKERFSLILESASTNQTSMYLCASSSPDTQYFGPGTRLTVL.

The genes are TRBV27 and TRBJ1-2; TRBD1 aligns across 8 bases. V was clipped by 0 bases and J by 4 bases; unmatched bases: 4. This CDR3 is built from 15 residues. The germline gives CDR1 MNHEY, CDR2 SMNVEV (reference sequence). CDR3 region: CASSLSGTGPYGYTF. CDR3 sequence (DNA): TGTGCCAGCAGTTTATCCGGGACAGGTCCCTATGGCTACACCTTC.

This clone showed up just a few times. The rearrangement links TRBV2 to TRBJ2-4; D possibly matches TRBD1 or TRBD2 (5 bases each). The CDR3 totals 13 residues. The germline V and J ends were trimmed by 5 bases and 8 bases, with 13 bases remaining between them. Germline assignment: CDR1 SNHLY and CDR2 FYNNEI. DNA of the CDR3: TGTGCCAGCAGTCCGGGGCGAGGGGACATTCAGTACTTC. Amino acids: CASSPGRGDIQYF. The variable domain in full, completed from reference TRBV2 and TRBJ2-4, reads EPEVTQTPSHQVTQMGQEVILRCVPISNHLYFYWYRQILGQKVEFLVSFYNNEISEKSEIFDDQFSVERPDGSNFTLKIRSTKLEDSAMYFCASSPGRGDIQYFGAGTRLSVL.

This chain connects TRBV30 to TRBJ2-2; the match to TRBD2 covers 13 bases. The CDR3 consists of 15 residues. With 4 bases clipped from V and 5 bases from J, the junction kept 4 bases outside the gene matches. Germline V lookup: CDR1 GTSNPN, CDR2 SVGIG (reference sequence). The CDR3 nucleotides read TGTGCCTGGAATGGGACTAGCGGGGTAACCGGGGAGCTGTTTTTT. This sequence encodes CAWNGTSGVTGELFF.

The chain has TRBV27 and TRBJ2-1, with TRBD2 matching 10 bases. Germline V CDR1 and CDR2: MNHEY, SMNVEV (reference sequence). Trimming removed 2 bases from V and 8 bases from J; junction bases left unmatched: 12. CDR3 length: 17 amino acids. The CDR3 nucleotides read TGTGCCAGCAGTTTAGTACCTAGCGGGAGTTTTAGGGATGAGCAGTTCTTC. It yields the protein CASSLVPSGSFRDEQFF.

The sample holds many counts of this clone. This chain connects TRBV6-5 to TRBJ2-2; the match to TRBD2 covers 8 bases. The germline V gene encodes CDR1 MNHEY and CDR2 SVGAGI. Trimming took 4 bases from V and 4 from J; bases not matched to a gene: 5. The length of the CDR3 is 15 residues. In DNA form, the CDR3 reads TGTGCCAGCAGTTCCGCGGGGGGTGCCACCGGGGAGCTGTTTTTT. Encoded protein: CASSSAGGATGELFF.

This clone was detected a few times. This rearrangement joins TRBV4-3 to TRBJ1-1, with 10 bases matching TRBD1. The CDR3 has 16 amino acids. Germline assignment: CDR1 LGHNA and CDR2 YSLEER. The junction had 11 bases not matched to a gene; V was cut back by 1 base and J by 9 bases. The CDR3 DNA reads TGCGCCAGCAGCCAAGCTGCGGGACAGGGGACAGGAAAAGCTTTCTTT. It specifies CASSQAAGQGTGKAFF.

This clone was seen a handful of times. The rearrangement uses TRBV27 and TRBJ2-4, with 13 bases matching TRBD2. The germline V gene encodes CDR1 MNHEY and CDR2 SMNVEV (reference sequence). V was clipped by 5 bases and J by 9 bases; unmatched bases: 7. CDR3 size: 15 residues. In DNA form, the CDR3 reads TGTGCCAGCAGTCCAAGGACTAGCGGGAGACGCATTCAGTACTTC. As protein: CASSPRTSGRRIQYF.

The sample holds a few counts of this clone. This sequence joins TRBV25-1 and TRBJ1-2; D remains ambiguous. The germline V gene encodes CDR1 MGHDK and CDR2 SYGVNS. The ends were cut back, 0 bases at V and 0 bases at J, with 8 bases in the middle. The CDR3 loop spans 15 amino acids. CDR3 sequence: CASSEYRGANYGYTF. The CDR3 DNA sequence: TGTGCCAGCAGTGAATATCGGGGAGCTAACTATGGCTACACCTTC.

V usage is TRBV28 and J usage is TRBJ2-7; 8 nucleotides align to TRBD1. The CDR3 covers 13 residues. Germline V CDR1 and CDR2: MDHEN, SYDVKM. V lost 5 bases to trimming and J lost 9 bases; unmatched junction nucleotides: 9. CDR3 loop: CASSRQGTARQYF. The DNA for the CDR3 is TGTGCCAGCAGTCGACAGGGGACAGCCCGGCAGTACTTC.

This clone has a handful of counts. Other nucleotide sequences from this sample produce the same CDR3. The V gene is TRBV29-1, the J gene TRBJ2-7, with D tentatively TRBD1 (5 bases). The length of the CDR3 is 12 residues. CDR1 and CDR2 from the germline V gene are SQVTM and ANQGSEA. Trimming took off 5 bases at V and 2 bases at J, with 10 bases between the two ends. The CDR3 nucleotides are TGCAGCGTTATTCAGGGAACCTACGAGCAGTACTTC. It encodes CSVIQGTYEQYF.

The chain recombines TRBV9 with TRBJ2-2, with TRBD1 matching 7 bases. Germline assignment: CDR1 SGDLS and CDR2 YYNGEE. V lost 5 bases to trimming and J lost 7 bases; unmatched junction nucleotides: 11. There are 15 residues in the CDR3. CDR3 loop: CASSRQTGQSGELFF. DNA for the CDR3: TGTGCCAGCAGTCGACAGACAGGGCAAAGCGGGGAGCTGTTTTTT.

The CDR3 sequence is CASLGQQGRSDTQYF. CDR3 bases: TGCGCCAGCTTAGGACAACAGGGGCGCTCAGATACGCAGTATTTT. This chain connects TRBV5-1 to TRBJ2-3; 7 bases match TRBD1. This CDR3 is 15 amino acids long. Trimming at V came to 7 bases and at J to 4 bases, leaving 12 bases not matched to a gene. Germline lookup yields CDR1 SGHRS and CDR2 YFSETQ.

This clone has at least ten counts. The chain is built from TRBV29-1 and TRBJ1-1, with 8 bases lining up with TRBD1. The CDR3 contains 12 residues. The J segment lost 1 base and the V segment lost 7 bases, leaving 2 bases of the junction unmatched. Germline values: CDR1 SQVTM, CDR2 ANQGSEA. CDR3 residues: CSADRENTEAFF. CDR3 coding DNA: TGCAGCGCGGACAGGGAGAACACTGAAGCTTTCTTT.

This clone was counted only a few times. V is TRBV29-1 and J is TRBJ2-3; D may match TRBD1 or TRBD2 (6 bases each). In germline, CDR1 is SQVTM, CDR2 ANQGSEA. The CDR3 consists of 14 residues. The V and J ends lost 7 bases and 0 bases respectively, with 14 bases between them. The CDR3 region has the DNA TGCAGCGGTCGCGGGACACGCAGCACAGATACGCAGTATTTT. It yields the protein CSGRGTRSTDTQYF.

This clone occurred a few times. This chain connects TRBV25-1 to TRBJ2-7, with 7 bases that match TRBD2. Unmatched junction bases numbered 7, after V lost 4 bases and J lost 1 base. Germline V lookup: CDR1 MGHDK, CDR2 SYGVNS. The CDR3 has 15 residues. Here the CDR3 reads CASSAPGLTSYEQYF. CDR3 DNA: TGTGCCAGCAGTGCCCCGGGACTAACTTCCTACGAGCAGTACTTC.

The chain carries TRBV2 and TRBJ1-2, with 8 bases lining up with TRBD1. CDR1 SNHLY and CDR2 FYNNEI come from the germline V gene. With V trimmed by 5 bases and J by 7 bases, 6 bases remained unmatched. The CDR3 runs to 13 residues. The CDR3 loop reads CASSIDRGRGYTF. The CDR3 DNA is TGTGCCAGCAGTATTGACAGGGGACGTGGCTACACCTTC.

CDR3 sequence (DNA): TGTGCCACCAGCAGAGACGCTAGACAAAGAACCTACGAGCAGTACTTC. Amino acid sequence: CATSRDARQRTYEQYF. V is TRBV15 and J is TRBJ2-7; no clear D. Germline CDR1 reads LNHNV; CDR2 reads YYDKDF (reference sequence). The ends were cut back, 0 bases at V and 2 bases at J, with 14 bases in the middle. The CDR3 sequence is 16 residues long.

This clone came up many times. The chain joins TRBV9 to TRBJ1-2; TRBD1 agrees at 7 bases. The CDR3 has 14 residues. V lost 2 bases, J lost 0 bases, and 1 base stayed unmatched. Germline V gene lookup returns CDR1 SGDLS and CDR2 YYNGEE. The DNA for the CDR3 is TGTGCCAGCAGCGTCGGGACAGCTAACTATGGCTACACCTTC. This translates into CASSVGTANYGYTF.

The genes are TRBV6-5 and TRBJ2-7; 7 nucleotides agree with TRBD1. The CDR3 is made up of 14 amino acids. Germline CDR1 reads MNHEY; CDR2 reads SVGAGI. V was clipped by 6 bases and J by 6 bases; unmatched bases: 11. The chain's CDR3 is CASRRQGGTLEQYF. In nucleotides, the CDR3 is TGTGCCAGCAGGAGACAGGGTGGGACGCTCGAGCAGTACTTC.

Only a few counts were recorded for this clone. The V gene is TRBV7-3, the J gene TRBJ2-5; D gene uncertain. There are 14 residues in the CDR3. V shed 1 base and J shed 0 bases, with 6 bases lying between them. CDR1 and CDR2 (germline): SGHTA, FQGTGA. CDR3: CASSLRPNQETQYF. Here the CDR3 DNA reads TGTGCCAGCAGCTTAAGACCGAACCAAGAGACCCAGTACTTC.

The sample holds a few counts of this clone. The rearrangement uses TRBV28 and TRBJ2-4, with D perhaps matching TRBD2 (5 bases). Trimming removed 4 bases at V and 6 bases at J, with 19 bases between. This CDR3 region has 16 residues. Germline V lookup: CDR1 MDHEN, CDR2 SYDVKM. The CDR3 DNA reads TGTGCCAGCAGTTCCCCCGCGTACGGGATGGGAAACATTCAGTACTTC. This gives the protein CASSSPAYGMGNIQYF.

The rearrangement links TRBV30 to TRBJ2-1; D uncertain. V was cut by 2 bases and J by 9 bases, with 11 bases left in between. Germline CDR1 is GTSNPN and CDR2 is SVGIG (reference sequence). The CDR3 length is 12 residues. The CDR3 DNA is TGTGCCTGGAGTCACTCGAGAGGTGAGCAGTTCTTC. This gives the protein CAWSHSRGEQFF. Based on the CDR3 plus reference TRBV30 and TRBJ2-1, the full variable domain is SQTIHQWPATLVQPVGSPLSLECTVEGTSNPNLYWYRQAAGRGLQLLFYSVGIGQISSEVPQNLSASRPQDRQFILSSKKLLLSDSGFYLCAWSHSRGEQFFGPGTRLTVL.

This clone was observed many times. This chain uses TRBV11-1 with TRBJ2-5, with D unclear. Trimming took 6 bases from V and 5 from J, leaving 7 bases between them. Germline assignment: CDR1 SGHAT and CDR2 FQDESV (reference sequence). CDR3 length: 11 amino acids. CDR3 in DNA: TGTGCCAGCAGAAGGGCCGAGACCCAGTACTTC. Translating it yields CASRRAETQYF.

This clone appeared many times. The chain joins TRBV21-1 to TRBJ2-1; the D call of TRBD2 is as the table states it, not checked on the DNA. TRBV21-1 is a pseudogene locus. This CDR3 contains 18 residues. The CDR3 here is CASSEGKWTSGGMDEQFF. The CDR3 DNA is TGTGCCAGCAGCGAAGGCAAATGGACTAGCGGGGGGATGGATGAGCAGTTCTTC.

This clone occurred a few times. The same CDR3 is also encoded by other DNA sequences in this sample. V and J are TRBV28 and TRBJ2-7; 8 bases match TRBD1. The V segment lost 9 bases and the J segment 4 bases; nucleotides outside the gene matches: 2. CDR1 and CDR2 from the germline V gene are MDHEN and SYDVKM. This CDR3 has 11 residues. This CDR3 reads CASRQGYEQYF. CDR3 coding DNA: TGTGCCAGTCGACAGGGGTACGAGCAGTACTTC.

This clone has a handful of counts. The V gene is TRBV6-6, the J gene TRBJ2-7, with 8 positions matching TRBD2. The germline gives CDR1 MNHNY, CDR2 SVGAGI (reference sequence). The V segment lost 4 bases and the J segment 1 base; nucleotides outside the gene matches: 6. This CDR3 has 15 residues. The CDR3 DNA is TGTGCCAGCAGTTCGGTAGCGGGGAGATCCTACGAGCAGTACTTC. Its protein product is CASSSVAGRSYEQYF.